This paragraph reports one T cell receptor (beta chain). These data originate in a study of blood T cell repertoires in COVID-19. Individuals aged about 18 to 89 years were recruited from 24 US areas. V dropped 6 bases and J dropped 5 bases, with 10 bases sitting between them. The CDR3 extends over 12 amino acids. The germline CDR1 and CDR2 sequences are MNHEY and SVGAGI. The table came from immunoSEQ multiplex PCR; TCRdb's copy has only in-frame clones and leaves some out. The sample contains 200,000 to 250,000 clones, 86% of which appear only once. What was sequenced was PBMCs or T cells enriched from blood (not recorded which). This chain links TRBV6-5 with TRBJ1-1, with D maybe TRBD1 (5 bases). This receptor was taken from a woman between 45 and 65 years old in a cohort exposed to, infected with or recovered from COVID-19 (not recorded which). In DNA form, the CDR3 reads TGTGCCAGCAGACTGGAGGGGACTGAAGCTTTCTTT. As protein: CASRLEGTEAFF.